This T cell receptor beta chain emerged from a study of shared clonotypes between healthy human individuals. Findings and caveats of the study: Genetic and exposure-history diversity was limited by the few donors.

Trimming removed 4 bases from V and 7 bases from J, with 16 bases in between. Germline CDR1 PRHDT, CDR2 FYEKMQ (reference sequence). This CDR3 is built from 15 residues. As concerns this clone: Its antigen remains unidentified.

Sequenced by immunoSEQ multiplex PCR; TCRdb stores in-frame clones only, minus some. The table records 550,000 to 750,000 clones, under 95% of them present only once. CD45RO-negative, CCR7-selected cells formed the naive CD8 fraction, which excluded terminally differentiated effector memory CD45RA+ cells. Sequencing was performed on naive CD8+ T cells sorted from blood. The receptor was derived from a man aged 25 to 40 in good health. V gene TRBV13 combines with J gene TRBJ2-2; D is perhaps TRBD1 (6 bases). CDR3 region: CASSSTSTGHGELFF. In DNA form, the CDR3 reads TGTGCCAGCAGCTCAACCTCAACAGGGCACGGGGAGCTGTTTTTT.